The clone carrying this T cell receptor beta chain was seen a single time. Donors came from a validation cohort of fewer than 150 subjects, distinct from the first 666-subject cohort. The entry originates in a study of cytomegalovirus exposure and HLA in healthy donors. The germline gives CDR1 SGHNT, CDR2 YYREEE (reference sequence). The CDR3 runs to 12 residues. V lost 4 bases and J lost 5, with 9 bases in between. Clones were sequenced by immunoSEQ multiplex PCR, and TCRdb holds only the in-frame ones, with some missing. The table records over 200,000 clones, almost 90% of them present only once. Material: PBMCs. The source is a woman under 30 in good health and CMV-seronegative. The rearrangement uses TRBV5-4 and TRBJ2-5; D not certain. The CDR3 DNA follows: TGTGCCAGCAGCAGCCTGATGGAGACCCAGTACTTC. Amino acids: CASSSLMETQYF.